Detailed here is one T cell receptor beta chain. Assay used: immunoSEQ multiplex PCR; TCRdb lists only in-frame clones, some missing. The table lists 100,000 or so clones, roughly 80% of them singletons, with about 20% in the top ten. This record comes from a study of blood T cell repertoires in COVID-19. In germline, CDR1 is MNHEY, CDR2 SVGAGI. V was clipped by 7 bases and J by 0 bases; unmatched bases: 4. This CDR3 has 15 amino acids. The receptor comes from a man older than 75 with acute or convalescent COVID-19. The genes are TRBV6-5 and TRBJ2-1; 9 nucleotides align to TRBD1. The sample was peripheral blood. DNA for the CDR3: TGTGCCAGCACAAAACAGGGGGCCTCCTACAATGAGCAGTTCTTC. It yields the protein CASTKQGASYNEQFF.